This T cell receptor (beta chain) stems from a study of blood T cells in healthy people across ages. This CDR3 spans 12 amino acids. Germline V gives CDR1 DFQATT, CDR2 SNEGSKA (reference sequence). The V gene lost 7 bases and the J gene lost 0 bases, with 9 bases spanning the gap. The use of a sample-barcoded 5' primer and a J-beta primer mix characterized a second PCR of about 7 to 12 cycles. Each CDR3 protein gets one entry after TCRdb re-called the 5' RACE reads with MiXCR. The sample contains 600,000 to 850,000 distinct CDR3 sequences, around 25% of which appear only once. This clonotype was counted only a few times. The same sample was also used in a study of T cells of mothers and their children.

This chain uses TRBV20-1 with TRBJ1-2, with D tentatively TRBD1 (6 bases). The sequenced material came from blood. The clonotype was recovered from a boy under 18 in good health. The CDR3 bases are TGCAGTGGGACAGAAACTAACTATGGCTACACCTTC. Its translation: CSGTETNYGYTF.